These T cell receptor beta chains were read from a single sample in a study of response to subunit inactivated influenza vaccine. TCRdb called the RT-PCR reads again in MiXCR, with one record for every CDR3 protein. Of 600,000 to 850,000 distinct CDR3 sequences in the sample, about 14% were seen once. The material was PBMCs from blood, obtained 14 to 15 days before vaccination. The receptors originated from a man aged 45-60 years who received an inactivated influenza vaccine. CDR3s include the opening cysteine and the closing phenylalanine or tryptophan. D genes are given only for firm matches. Clone size is given for some rows only: seen once, a few or many times, or a class if the clone is expanded.

clone_size j_call d_call v_call cdr3_aa cdr3_nt
- TRBJ2-5 - TRBV6-5 CASSYSRVMETQYF TGTGCCAGCAGTTACTCGAGGGTAATGGAGACCCAGTACTTC
- TRBJ2-2 TRBD2 TRBV5-1 CASSLGGLVVF TGCGCCAGCAGCTTGGGAGGACTAGTCGTTTTT
few TRBJ2-5 - TRBV6-4 CASSDSFETQYF TGTGCCAGCAGTGACTCTTTTGAGACCCAGTACTTC
few TRBJ2-7 - TRBV11-2 CASRENPYLEYEQYF TGTGCCAGCAGAGAGAATCCGTATCTGGAGTACGAGCAGTACTTC
many TRBJ2-7 - TRBV21-1 CASHRPAEQYF TGTGCCAGCCATCGTCCGGCCGAGCAGTACTTC
- TRBJ2-3 TRBD1 TRBV4-3 CASSQSDRGGDTQYF TGCGCCAGCAGCCAAAGTGACAGGGGTGGAGATACGCAGTATTTT
few TRBJ2-7 - TRBV20-1 CSASSQVAYEQYF TGCAGTGCTAGTAGCCAGGTGGCCTACGAGCAGTACTTC
few TRBJ2-5 TRBD2 TRBV5-1 CASSFSSGLKRETQYF TGCGCCAGCAGCTTTTCTAGCGGGCTCAAAAGAGAGACCCAGTACTTC
many TRBJ2-1 TRBD2 TRBV7-9 CASSLVAGEEFF TGTGCCAGCAGCCTTGTAGCGGGAGAGGAGTTCTTC
- TRBJ2-3 - TRBV7-3 CASSPLGGKTDTQYF TGTGCCAGCAGCCCCCTCGGCGGGAAGACAGATACGCAGTATTTT
few TRBJ1-1 - TRBV5-1 CASSAGGVDTEAFF TGCGCCAGCAGCGCCGGGGGGGTGGACACTGAAGCTTTCTTT
- TRBJ1-6 - TRBV5-1 CASSLSGDGRYNSPLHF TGCGCCAGCAGCTTGAGCGGAGACGGCCGTTATAATTCACCCCTCCACTTT
- TRBJ1-5 - TRBV7-9 CASSYQGYQPQHF TGTGCCAGCAGCTACCAGGGGTACCAGCCCCAGCATTTT
few TRBJ2-7 - TRBV6-4 CASSEISYEQYF TGTGCCAGCAGTGAAATTTCCTACGAGCAGTACTTC
- TRBJ2-7 - TRBV20-1 CSSRDPGVPYEQYF TGCAGTTCTAGAGATCCCGGGGTCCCCTACGAGCAGTACTTC
few TRBJ2-7 - TRBV5-6 CASSLSPGAKSYEQYF TGTGCCAGCAGCTTGTCCCCCGGGGCGAAGTCCTACGAGCAGTACTTC
- TRBJ1-3 - TRBV20-1 CSAAGGNTIYF TGCAGTGCTGCTGGCGGAAACACCATATATTTT
- TRBJ2-3 TRBD2 TRBV29-1 CSARRGGGADTQYF TGCAGCGCCCGGCGTGGGGGGGGTGCAGATACGCAGTATTTT
- TRBJ2-2 TRBD1 TRBV5-8 CASSSRDRRNTGELFF TGTGCCAGCAGCTCCCGGGACAGGCGAAACACCGGGGAGCTGTTTTTT
many TRBJ1-4 - TRBV20-1 CSARDGPGEKLFF TGCAGTGCTAGAGATGGGCCCGGCGAAAAACTGTTTTTT
few TRBJ2-3 - TRBV7-2 CASSLAGRGISTDTQYF TGTGCCAGCAGCTTGGCGGGGAGGGGGATCAGCACAGATACGCAGTATTTT
- TRBJ2-3 - TRBV20-1 CSARKTNTQYF TGCAGTGCTAGGAAAACGAATACGCAGTATTTT
few TRBJ2-5 - TRBV24-1 CATGDLRETQYF TGTGCGACGGGTGATCTGCGAGAGACCCAGTACTTC
- TRBJ2-7 TRBD1 TRBV28 CASSSSGRTGSSYEQYF TGTGCCAGCAGTTCGTCTGGTCGGACAGGTAGCTCCTACGAGCAGTACTTC
few TRBJ2-5 - TRBV7-9 CASSLASSGETQYF TGTGCCAGCAGCTTAGCGAGTTCTGGAGAGACCCAGTACTTC
- TRBJ2-5 TRBD1 TRBV27 CASSHGTGESETQYF TGTGCCAGCAGTCACGGGACAGGGGAGAGCGAGACCCAGTACTTC
few TRBJ1-5 - TRBV7-9 CASSLGTVSNQPQHF TGTGCCAGCAGCTTAGGGACAGTTAGCAATCAGCCCCAGCATTTT
few TRBJ2-3 - TRBV28 CASSLGNRAPDTQYF TGTGCCAGCAGTTTGGGCAATCGGGCTCCAGATACGCAGTATTTT
- TRBJ2-7 TRBD1 TRBV5-1 CASSLLTGDRSYEQYF TGCGCCAGCAGCTTGTTAACAGGGGACCGCTCCTACGAGCAGTACTTC
few TRBJ1-1 - TRBV6-2/TRBV6-3 CASSYPSLGWNTEAFF TGTGCCAGCAGTTACCCAAGTTTAGGGTGGAACACTGAAGCTTTCTTT
- TRBJ1-4 - TRBV20-1 CSASNEKLFF TGCAGTGCTTCTAATGAAAAACTGTTTTTT
few TRBJ2-3 - TRBV25-1 CASGSGDTQYF TGTGCCAGCGGTAGTGGGGATACGCAGTATTTT
- TRBJ2-5 - TRBV9 CASSVGGRSEETQYF TGTGCCAGCAGCGTAGGTGGTCGGAGCGAAGAGACCCAGTACTTC
few TRBJ1-2 TRBD1 TRBV6-1 CASSETWSTGVNGYTF TGTGCCAGCAGTGAAACGTGGAGTACAGGGGTTAATGGCTACACCTTC
few TRBJ2-2 - TRBV7-9 CASSPPGQEATGELFF TGTGCCAGCAGCCCACCCGGGCAGGAAGCCACCGGGGAGCTGTTTTTT
- TRBJ2-1 - TRBV30 CAWSVLQSSYNEQFF TGTGCCTGGAGTGTACTACAGAGCTCCTACAATGAGCAGTTCTTC
few TRBJ1-2 TRBD1 TRBV7-9 CASSQDRVDYGYTF TGTGCCAGCAGCCAAGACAGGGTAGACTATGGCTACACCTTC
- TRBJ2-5 - TRBV6-5 CASSYLGVGQETQYF TGTGCCAGCAGTTACCTAGGGGTTGGGCAAGAGACCCAGTACTTC
- TRBJ2-2 - TRBV27 CATRPRGAGELFF TGTGCCACCAGACCCAGGGGGGCCGGGGAGCTGTTTTTT
- TRBJ2-7 - TRBV7-2 CASSLFSRGRSYEQYF TGTGCCAGCAGCTTGTTCTCGAGGGGACGCTCCTACGAGCAGTACTTC
few TRBJ2-1 - TRBV6-2/TRBV6-3 CASRIVSGREGNEQFF TGTGCCAGCAGAATAGTTTCTGGGCGGGAAGGCAATGAGCAGTTCTTC
many TRBJ1-4 - TRBV3-1 CASSQGTNEKLFF TGTGCCAGCAGCCAGGGAACTAATGAAAAACTGTTTTTT
- TRBJ2-5 - TRBV20-1 CSAKGARDHHQETQYF TGCAGTGCTAAGGGGGCGCGGGATCACCACCAAGAGACCCAGTACTTC
few TRBJ2-5 TRBD2 TRBV3-1 CASSQASGGLRTQYF TGTGCCAGCAGCCAGGCTAGCGGGGGGCTCAGGACCCAGTACTTC
many TRBJ2-2 - TRBV2 CASSGGGRTGELFF TGTGCCAGTTCCGGCGGAGGGAGGACCGGGGAGCTGTTTTTT
few TRBJ2-3 - TRBV19 CASASEVPIRDTQYF TGTGCCAGCGCTTCAGAGGTCCCCATCCGAGATACGCAGTATTTT
few TRBJ1-4 - TRBV21-1 CASTQKEQGCEKLFF TGTGCCAGCACCCAAAAGGAACAGGGCTGTGAAAAACTGTTTTTT
few TRBJ1-6 TRBD1 TRBV20-1 CSAEPGTGEFYNSPLHF TGCAGTGCTGAACCAGGGACAGGGGAGTTCTATAATTCACCCCTCCACTTT
- TRBJ2-3 TRBD2 TRBV3-1 CASSQGTSGGTDTQYF TGTGCCAGCAGCCAAGGTACTAGCGGGGGCACAGATACGCAGTATTTT
- TRBJ2-1 - TRBV4-2 CASSQFPRGNDNEQFF TGTGCCAGCAGCCAATTCCCACGAGGTAACGACAATGAGCAGTTCTTC
few TRBJ2-6 - TRBV7-9 CASSLLKGANVLTF TGTGCCAGCAGCTTGTTAAAAGGGGCCAACGTCCTGACTTTC
- TRBJ1-4 - TRBV12-3/TRBV12-4 CASSFWGAGEKLFF TGTGCCAGCAGTTTTTGGGGGGCAGGTGAAAAACTGTTTTTT
- TRBJ2-1 TRBD2 TRBV24-1 CATMGLAGGGEQFF TGTGCCACCATGGGACTAGCGGGAGGGGGTGAGCAGTTCTTC
once TRBJ2-7 TRBD1 TRBV20-1 CSAHTGASYEQYF TGCAGTGCCCATACAGGGGCCTCCTACGAGCAGTACTTC
- TRBJ2-7 TRBD1 TRBV29-1 CSVAQGAGGEQYF TGCAGCGTTGCTCAGGGGGCCGGGGGCGAGCAGTACTTC